The present TCR beta chain was sequenced within a study of T cell changes during pregnancy in multiple sclerosis. This clone was seen just once. The repertoire was sequenced with immunoSEQ multiplex PCR; TCRdb's copy has only in-frame clones and lacks some. Of roughly 87,000 clones in the sample, 90% to 95% were seen once. This sequence was found in a female donor in good health, serving as a control in a pregnancy study. Some clones in this sample may be carry-over from other donors' samples. The specimen was PBMCs, collected in the first trimester of pregnancy.

The CDR3 reads CASSSRTGMTGELFF. The CDR3 DNA is TGCGCCAGCAGCTCTCGGACAGGGATGACCGGGGAGCTGTTTTTT. This chain connects TRBV4-1 to TRBJ2-2; 8 nucleotides agree with TRBD1. Germline V gene lookup returns CDR1 MGHRA and CDR2 YSYEKL. V shed 5 bases, J shed 5 bases, and the junction held 7 bases outside the gene matches. The CDR3 has 15 amino acids.